This is a list of T cell receptor beta chains from one sample in a study of CD8 T cells in ankylosing spondylitis. One entry per CDR3 protein, called by TCRdb with MiXCR from the 5' RACE reads. This sample has 200,000 to 250,000 distinct CDR3 sequences, with about 11% found just once. The sample was blood, either unsorted or a sorted T cell fraction (not recorded which). The receptors were sampled from a male donor with ankylosing spondylitis or in good health (not recorded which). Both conserved end residues are part of each CDR3. The D gene is left open where the match is weak. Clone size is given for some rows only: seen once, a few or many times, or a class if the clone is expanded.

D: -; J: TRBJ2-1; V: TRBV29-1; size: many; DNA: TGCAGCGTCGGACTCTACAATGAGCAGTTCTTC; CDR3: CSVGLYNEQFF
D: TRBD1; J: TRBJ2-1; V: TRBV5-1; size: many; DNA: TGCGCCAGCAGCGCCGAGGAACAGGGGAGTGAGCAGTTCTTC; CDR3: CASSAEEQGSEQFF
D: -; J: TRBJ1-1; V: TRBV18; size: few; DNA: TGTGCCAGCTTTCCTCTAACAGGGAGCACTGAAGCTTTCTTT; CDR3: CASFPLTGSTEAFF
D: TRBD2; J: TRBJ2-2; V: TRBV5-5; size: many; DNA: TGTGCCAGCAGCTTGGGACTAGCGGGGGGCCCGAACACCGGGGAGCTGTTTTTT; CDR3: CASSLGLAGGPNTGELFF
D: TRBD1; J: TRBJ1-2; V: TRBV4-2; size: many; DNA: TGTGCCAGCAGCCAAGAGCAGGGGGCAAACTATGGCTACACCTTC; CDR3: CASSQEQGANYGYTF
D: -; J: TRBJ2-2; V: TRBV6-4; size: -; DNA: TGTGCCAGCAGTGACTCGCCCGGTCAAAGCGGGGAGCTGTTTTTT; CDR3: CASSDSPGQSGELFF
D: TRBD2; J: TRBJ2-1; V: TRBV12-3/TRBV12-4; size: many; DNA: TGTGCCAGCAGTCCCCGACTAGCGCCAAGCTCCTACAATGAGCAGTTCTTC; CDR3: CASSPRLAPSSYNEQFF
D: -; J: TRBJ1-1; V: TRBV5-1; size: -; DNA: TGCGCCAGCAGCTTGAACCCCGCGCAGGGTACTGAAGCTTTCTTT; CDR3: CASSLNPAQGTEAFF
D: -; J: TRBJ1-2; V: TRBV7-2; size: many; DNA: TGTGCCAGCAGCCCGGGGCAAGGCGCTGTAGTCCACACCTTC; CDR3: CASSPGQGAVVHTF
D: TRBD1; J: TRBJ2-7; V: TRBV12-3/TRBV12-4; size: -; DNA: TGTGCCAGCAGCGAGACCGGGACAGCAAGGCCGGGGGAGCAGTACTTC; CDR3: CASSETGTARPGEQYF
D: -; J: TRBJ1-1; V: TRBV7-9; size: many; DNA: TGTGCCAGCAGCTTAGTAATGATTAACACTGAAGCTTTCTTT; CDR3: CASSLVMINTEAFF
D: TRBD1; J: TRBJ2-5; V: TRBV30; size: -; DNA: TGTGCCTGGAACTCCGCCGGGACAGGGGAAGAGACCCAGTACTTC; CDR3: CAWNSAGTGEETQYF
D: -; J: TRBJ2-5; V: TRBV29-1; size: -; DNA: TGCAGCGTTGACCGAATCCCTCGGGAGACCCAGTACTTC; CDR3: CSVDRIPRETQYF
D: TRBD2; J: TRBJ2-1; V: TRBV5-1; size: many; DNA: TGCGCCAGCAGCTTGACTAGCGGGACTATAAATGAGCAGTTCTTC; CDR3: CASSLTSGTINEQFF
D: -; J: TRBJ2-1; V: TRBV25-1; size: once; DNA: TGTGCCAGCTCTTCGGTGGGAGATCGTATCTATGAGCAGTTCTTC; CDR3: CASSSVGDRIYEQFF
D: TRBD1; J: TRBJ1-3; V: TRBV25-1; size: many; DNA: TGTGCCAGCTCAGGGGGAGGAAACACCATATATTTT; CDR3: CASSGGGNTIYF
D: -; J: TRBJ1-6; V: TRBV20-1; size: few; DNA: TGCAGTGCTAGAGGGACGCAAAATTCACCCCTCCACTTT; CDR3: CSARGTQNSPLHF
D: -; J: TRBJ1-2; V: TRBV14; size: many; DNA: TGTGCCAGCAGCCCCCGCGAAGGGAATAACTATGGCTACACCTTC; CDR3: CASSPREGNNYGYTF
D: -; J: TRBJ2-7; V: TRBV11-2; size: many; DNA: TGTGCCAGCAGCTTACAGGGGACCGAGCAGTACTTC; CDR3: CASSLQGTEQYF
D: -; J: TRBJ1-5; V: TRBV20-1; size: many; DNA: TGCAGTGCGGGGCATTATAGCAATCAGCCCCAGCATTTT; CDR3: CSAGHYSNQPQHF
D: -; J: TRBJ2-7; V: TRBV10-2; size: many; DNA: TGCGCCAGCAGTGCCGACAGGGAGCAGTACTTC; CDR3: CASSADREQYF
D: -; J: TRBJ1-2; V: TRBV29-1; size: many; DNA: TGCAGCGTTGTTCGGGCAGGGGAGTATGGCTACACCTTC; CDR3: CSVVRAGEYGYTF